The entry below describes one T cell receptor (beta chain). Its antigen remains unidentified. This table comes from immunoSEQ multiplex PCR, and its TCRdb copy is limited to in-frame clones, with some not included. The profile shows about 64,000 clones, about 90% of them singletons. This sample stems from a study of OX40 agonist ivuxolimab in advanced cancers. The study, taken as a whole, reports: With doses of 0.1 to 3.0 mg/kg, CD4+ and CD8+ blood T cells had undergone clonal expansion by week 6.

The germline CDR1 and CDR2 sequences are MDHEN and SYDVKM. The V and J ends lost 5 bases and 0 bases, in that order; junction bases with no gene match: 7. CDR3 length: 16 residues. Patients were ineligible given autoimmune disease history or systemic immunosuppression. V and J are TRBV28 and TRBJ2-3; 8 nucleotides line up with TRBD2. The material sequenced was CD4+ or CD8+ T cells sorted from blood, taken in a trial of the OX40 agonist ivuxolimab. The receptor's source is an adult with an advanced solid tumor such as melanoma, head and neck, liver or kidney cancer. The CDR3 is CASSQLAVLSTDTQYF. The CDR3 coding sequence is TGTGCCAGCAGTCAACTAGCGGTCCTGAGCACAGATACGCAGTATTTT.